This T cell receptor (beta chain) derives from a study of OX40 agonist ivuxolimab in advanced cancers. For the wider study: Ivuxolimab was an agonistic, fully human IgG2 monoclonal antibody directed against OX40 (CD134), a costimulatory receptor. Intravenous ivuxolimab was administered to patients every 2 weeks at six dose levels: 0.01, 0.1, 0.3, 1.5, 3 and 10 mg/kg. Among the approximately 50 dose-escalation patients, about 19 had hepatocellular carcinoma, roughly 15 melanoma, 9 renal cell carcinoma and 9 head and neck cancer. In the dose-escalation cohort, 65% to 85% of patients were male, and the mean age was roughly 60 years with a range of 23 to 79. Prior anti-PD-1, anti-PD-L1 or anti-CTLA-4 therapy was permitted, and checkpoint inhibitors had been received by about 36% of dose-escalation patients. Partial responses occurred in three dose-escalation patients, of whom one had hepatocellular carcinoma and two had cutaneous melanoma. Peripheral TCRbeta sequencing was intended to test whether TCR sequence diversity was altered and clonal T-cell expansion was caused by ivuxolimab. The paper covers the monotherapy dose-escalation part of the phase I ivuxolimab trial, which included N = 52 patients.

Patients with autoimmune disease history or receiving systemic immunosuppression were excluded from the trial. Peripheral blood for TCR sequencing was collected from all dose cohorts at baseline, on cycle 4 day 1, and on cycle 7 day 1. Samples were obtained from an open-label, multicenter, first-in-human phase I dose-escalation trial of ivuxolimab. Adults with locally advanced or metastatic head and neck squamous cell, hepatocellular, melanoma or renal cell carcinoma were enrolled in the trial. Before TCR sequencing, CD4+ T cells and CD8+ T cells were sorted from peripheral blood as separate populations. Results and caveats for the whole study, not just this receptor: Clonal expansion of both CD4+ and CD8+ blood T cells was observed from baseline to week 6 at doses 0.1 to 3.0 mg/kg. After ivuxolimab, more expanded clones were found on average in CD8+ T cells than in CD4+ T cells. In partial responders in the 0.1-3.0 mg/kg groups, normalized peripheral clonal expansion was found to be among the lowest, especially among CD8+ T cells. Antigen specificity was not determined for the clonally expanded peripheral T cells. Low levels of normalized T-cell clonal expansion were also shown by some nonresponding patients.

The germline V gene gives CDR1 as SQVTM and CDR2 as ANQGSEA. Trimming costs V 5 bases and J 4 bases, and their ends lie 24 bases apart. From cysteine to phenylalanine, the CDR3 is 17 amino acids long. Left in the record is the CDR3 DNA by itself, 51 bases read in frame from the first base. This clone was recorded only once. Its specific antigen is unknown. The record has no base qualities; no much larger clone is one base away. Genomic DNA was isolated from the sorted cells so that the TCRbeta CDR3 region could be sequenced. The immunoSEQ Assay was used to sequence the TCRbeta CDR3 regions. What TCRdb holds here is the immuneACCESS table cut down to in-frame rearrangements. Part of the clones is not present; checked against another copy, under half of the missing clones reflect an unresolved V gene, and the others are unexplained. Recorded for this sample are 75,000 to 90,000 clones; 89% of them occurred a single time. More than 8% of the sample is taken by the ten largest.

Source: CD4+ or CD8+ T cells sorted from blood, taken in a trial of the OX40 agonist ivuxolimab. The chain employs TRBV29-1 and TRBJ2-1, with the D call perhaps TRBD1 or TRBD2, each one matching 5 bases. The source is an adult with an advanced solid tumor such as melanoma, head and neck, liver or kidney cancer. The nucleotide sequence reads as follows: TGCAGCGTTTTACCTCCGGGTCTCGGGACGACTTACAATGAGCAGTTCTTC. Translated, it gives CSVLPPGLGTTYNEQFF.